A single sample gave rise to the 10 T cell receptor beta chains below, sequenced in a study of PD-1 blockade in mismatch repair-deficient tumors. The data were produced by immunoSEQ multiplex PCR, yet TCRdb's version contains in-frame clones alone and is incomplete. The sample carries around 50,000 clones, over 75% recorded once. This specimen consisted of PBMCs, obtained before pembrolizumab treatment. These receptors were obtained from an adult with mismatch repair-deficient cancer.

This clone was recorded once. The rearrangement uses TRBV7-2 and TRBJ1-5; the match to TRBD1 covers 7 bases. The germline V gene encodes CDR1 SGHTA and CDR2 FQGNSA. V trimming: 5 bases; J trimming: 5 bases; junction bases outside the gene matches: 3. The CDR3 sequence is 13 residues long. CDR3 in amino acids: CASSQGGYQPQHF. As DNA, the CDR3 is TGTGCCAGCAGCCAGGGGGGCTATCAGCCCCAGCATTTT.

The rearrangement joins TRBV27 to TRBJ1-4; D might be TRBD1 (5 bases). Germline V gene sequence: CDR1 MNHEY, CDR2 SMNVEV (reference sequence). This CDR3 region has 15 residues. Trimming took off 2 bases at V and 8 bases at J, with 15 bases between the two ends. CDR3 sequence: CASSLEGRRDEKLFF. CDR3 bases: TGTGCCAGCAGTTTAGAGGGACGGCGGGACGAAAAACTGTTTTTT.

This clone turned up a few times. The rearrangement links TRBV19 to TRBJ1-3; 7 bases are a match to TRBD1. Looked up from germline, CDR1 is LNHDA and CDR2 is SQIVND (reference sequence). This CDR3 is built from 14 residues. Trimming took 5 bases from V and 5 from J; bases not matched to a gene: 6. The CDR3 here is CASSGGTERNTIYF. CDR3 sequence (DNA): TGTGCCAGTAGTGGAGGGACAGAGAGAAACACCATATATTTT. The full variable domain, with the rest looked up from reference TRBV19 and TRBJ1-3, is DGGITQSPKYLFRKEGQNVTLSCEQNLNHDAMYWYRQDPGQGLRLIYYSQIVNDFQKGDIAEGYSVSREKKESFPLTVTSAQKNPTAFYLCASSGGTERNTIYFGEGSWLTVV.

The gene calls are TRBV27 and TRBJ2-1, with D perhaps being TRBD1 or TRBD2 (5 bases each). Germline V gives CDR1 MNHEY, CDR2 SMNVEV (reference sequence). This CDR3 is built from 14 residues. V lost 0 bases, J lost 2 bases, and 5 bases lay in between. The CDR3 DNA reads TGTGCCAGCAGTTTATCGGGGGCCTACAATGAGCAGTTCTTC. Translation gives CASSLSGAYNEQFF.

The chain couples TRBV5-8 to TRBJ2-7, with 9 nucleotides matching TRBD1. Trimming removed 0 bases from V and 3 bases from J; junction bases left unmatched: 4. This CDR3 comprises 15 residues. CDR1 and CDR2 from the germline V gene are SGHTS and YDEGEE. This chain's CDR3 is CASSLAGTGNYEQYF. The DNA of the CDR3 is TGTGCCAGCAGCTTGGCTGGGACAGGGAACTACGAGCAGTACTTC.

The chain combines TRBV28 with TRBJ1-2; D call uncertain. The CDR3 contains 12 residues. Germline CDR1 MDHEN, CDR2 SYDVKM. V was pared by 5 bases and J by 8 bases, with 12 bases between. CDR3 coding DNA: TGTGCCAGCAGTCCTATATCAGGCGGCTACACCTTC. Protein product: CASSPISGGYTF.

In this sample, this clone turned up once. The CDR3 loop is CASSDIQGDDTEAFF. As DNA, the CDR3 is TGTGCCAGCAGCGACATACAGGGGGATGATACTGAAGCTTTCTTT. The V and J genes are TRBV9 and TRBJ1-1; TRBD1 agrees at 8 bases. The CDR3 totals 15 residues. The V gene end was trimmed by 3 bases and the J gene end by 5 bases; junction bases not matched to a gene: 9. Germline V gives CDR1 SGDLS, CDR2 YYNGEE. The complete variable domain, with remaining parts taken from reference TRBV9 and TRBJ1-1, reads DSGVTQTPKHLITATGQRVTLRCSPRSGDLSVYWYQQSLDQGLQFLIQYYNGEERAKGNILERFSAQQFPDLHSELNLSSLELGDSALYFCASSDIQGDDTEAFFGQGTRLTVV.

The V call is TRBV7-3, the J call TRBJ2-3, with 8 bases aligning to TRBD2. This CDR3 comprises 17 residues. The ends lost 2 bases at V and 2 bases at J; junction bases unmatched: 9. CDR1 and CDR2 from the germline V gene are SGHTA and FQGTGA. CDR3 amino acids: CASSLGQAGGFTDTQYF. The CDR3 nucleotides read TGTGCCAGCAGCTTAGGGCAGGCGGGAGGTTTCACAGATACGCAGTATTTT.

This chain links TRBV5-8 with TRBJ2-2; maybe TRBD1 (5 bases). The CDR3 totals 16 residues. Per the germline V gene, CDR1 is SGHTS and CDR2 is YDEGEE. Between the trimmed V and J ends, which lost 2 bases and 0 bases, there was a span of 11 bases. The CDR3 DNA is TGTGCCAGCAGCTTTGACAGTACAACGAACACCGGGGAGCTGTTTTTT. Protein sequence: CASSFDSTTNTGELFF.

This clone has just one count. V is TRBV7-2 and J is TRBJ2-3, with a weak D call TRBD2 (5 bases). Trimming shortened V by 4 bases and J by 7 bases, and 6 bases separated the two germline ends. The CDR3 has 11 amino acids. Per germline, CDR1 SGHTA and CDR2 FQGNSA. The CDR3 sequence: CASSSGYTQYF. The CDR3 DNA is TGTGCCAGCAGCTCGGGGTATACGCAGTATTTT.